These T cell receptor beta chains were read from a single sample in a study of blood T cells in healthy people across ages. TCRdb itself ran the 5' RACE reads through MiXCR, one entry per CDR3 protein. Of 1.5 million to 2 million distinct CDR3 sequences in the sample, 28% were seen once. Sequencing was carried out using blood. Source of these receptors: a woman in her twenties or thirties in good health. The CDR3 runs from the conserved cysteine through the conserved F or W. Fields, in order: D gene, V gene, J gene, clone size, CDR3 DNA, CDR3 protein. The D gene is left open where the match is weak. Size values are once, few and many counts, or a class for expanded clones, and some rows have none.

NA	TRBV18	TRBJ1-2	NA	TGTGCCAGCTCCGCGATCGGGCTAGATGGCTACACCTTC	CASSAIGLDGYTF
TRBD1	TRBV5-1	TRBJ2-7	few	TGCGCCAGCAGCTTGACCGGGACAGGGGCCGAGCAGTACTTC	CASSLTGTGAEQYF
TRBD1	TRBV12-3/TRBV12-4	TRBJ1-2	few	TGTGCCAGCAGTGCTCTGGACAGGGGGCACCTTGGCTACACCTTC	CASSALDRGHLGYTF
NA	TRBV29-1	TRBJ2-6	NA	TGCAGCGTTGGATTAGGTACCGGGGCCAACGTCCTGACTTTC	CSVGLGTGANVLTF
TRBD2	TRBV3-1	TRBJ2-3	once	TGTGCCAGCAGCCCATCCCTAGCGGGGGTAACAGATACGCAGTATTTT	CASSPSLAGVTDTQYF
TRBD2	TRBV18	TRBJ2-6	NA	TGTGCCAGCCCACCCATCTCAGGGACTAGTGGGGCCAACGTCCTGACTTTC	CASPPISGTSGANVLTF
NA	TRBV10-3	TRBJ1-2	NA	TGTGCCATCAGTTTTATGAGTGGTCCTACGGAAGGCTACACCTTC	CAISFMSGPTEGYTF
NA	TRBV28	TRBJ1-2	NA	TGTGCCAGCAGTACCGCGGGACGGGTCTATGGCTACACCTTC	CASSTAGRVYGYTF
NA	TRBV6-5	TRBJ1-2	many	TGTGCCAGCAGCTCCCCGCTCGGCGGCTACACCTTC	CASSSPLGGYTF
NA	TRBV12-3/TRBV12-4	TRBJ2-1	once	TGTGCCAGCAGTTCCGACACTAGGTTGAATGAGCAGTTCTTC	CASSSDTRLNEQFF
NA	TRBV28	TRBJ2-7	NA	TGTGCCAGCAGTTTCCGTCTTGGAGGGGACGAGCAGTACTTC	CASSFRLGGDEQYF
NA	TRBV5-1	TRBJ2-5	few	TGCGCCAGCAACCCCGGGACACTCGGAGGGGAGACCCAGTACTTC	CASNPGTLGGETQYF
NA	TRBV7-9	TRBJ2-7	NA	TGTGCCAGCAGCTTAGGAGGGTTGAGCACCTACGAGCAGTACTTC	CASSLGGLSTYEQYF
TRBD1	TRBV24-1	TRBJ2-1	NA	TGTGCCACCAGTGACCCAGGACAGGGTCCCCTCAATGAGCAGGTCTTC	CATSDPGQGPLNEQVF
TRBD1	TRBV30	TRBJ1-4	NA	TGTGCCTCCAGCCCGGGACAGGGGCCTGAAAAACTGTTTTTT	CASSPGQGPEKLFF
TRBD2	TRBV2	TRBJ2-7	few	TGTGCCAGCGGGGTAGCGGGCTCCTACGAGCAGTACTTC	CASGVAGSYEQYF